These T cell receptor beta chains were read from a single sample in a study of blood T cell repertoires in COVID-19. Repertoires were generated with immunoSEQ multiplex PCR, while TCRdb's copy carries only in-frame clones and drops some. The sample lists about 670,000 clones; approximately 90% were seen once. The sequenced sample was peripheral blood. The receptor source for this set is a woman younger than 30 with acute or convalescent COVID-19. Both conserved end residues are part of each CDR3. A D gene is named only where the DNA matches it firmly. Not every row has a clone size; where given, it reads once, few, many or a size class.

J gene | V gene | D gene | clone size | CDR3 protein | CDR3 DNA
TRBJ2-2 | TRBV7-9 | TRBD1 | NA | CASSTGQGYTGELFF | TGTGCCAGCAGCACGGGACAGGGGTACACCGGGGAGCTGTTTTTT
TRBJ2-1 | TRBV7-9 | NA | NA | CASSARGSFGNEQFF | TGTGCCAGCAGCGCCAGGGGATCGTTTGGGAATGAGCAGTTCTTC
TRBJ1-5 | TRBV15 | TRBD1 | NA | CATSRDLGQGRGQPQHF | TGTGCCACCAGCAGAGATCTGGGACAGGGGAGAGGTCAGCCCCAGCATTTT
TRBJ2-3 | TRBV21-1 | NA | few | CASSNWGTSRDTQYF | TGTGCCAGCAGCAACTGGGGGACTAGCAGGGATACGCAGTATTTT
TRBJ1-5 | TRBV7-2 | TRBD1 | once | CASSLDRVISSNQPQHF | TGTGCCAGCAGCTTGGACAGGGTGATAAGTAGCAATCAGCCCCAGCATTTT
TRBJ1-5 | TRBV28 | NA | NA | CASSLWGTRVHQPQHF | TGTGCCAGCAGTTTATGGGGTACCAGGGTGCATCAGCCCCAGCATTTT
TRBJ2-7 | TRBV5-6 | TRBD1 | NA | CASSPGTGRDTYEQYF | TGTGCCAGCAGCCCCGGGACAGGGCGCGATACCTACGAGCAGTACTTC
TRBJ1-1 | TRBV6-5 | TRBD1 | NA | CASSHTGTGNTEAFF | TGTGCCAGCAGCCATACCGGGACAGGGAACACTGAAGCTTTCTTT
TRBJ2-7 | TRBV18 | NA | NA | CASSPHPGDYEQYF | TGTGCCAGCTCACCACACCCGGGGGACTACGAGCAGTACTTC
TRBJ1-3 | TRBV7-9 | NA | NA | CARGGTSGNTIYF | TGTGCCAGGGGGGGGACCTCTGGAAACACCATATATTTT
TRBJ1-6 | TRBV7-9 | TRBD1 | NA | CASSRTGDYNSPLHF | TGTGCCAGCAGCCGGACAGGGGATTATAATTCACCCCTCCACTTT
TRBJ1-6 | TRBV21-1 | NA | NA | CASSARDRGPLHF | TGTGCCAGCAGCGCCCGGGACAGGGGACCCCTCCACTTT
TRBJ2-2 | TRBV9 | TRBD1 | NA | CASSGGTGWLGELFF | TGTGCCAGCAGCGGAGGGACAGGGTGGCTCGGGGAGCTGTTTTTT
TRBJ2-1 | TRBV19 | NA | NA | CASSTGLMKDEQFF | TGTGCCAGTAGTACCGGACTAATGAAGGATGAGCAGTTCTTC
TRBJ2-2 | TRBV7-9 | NA | once | CASSLSSGELFF | TGTGCCAGCAGCTTAAGTAGCGGGGAGCTGTTTTTT
TRBJ2-1 | TRBV7-3 | NA | once | CASSSPGDRHYNEQFF | TGTGCCAGCAGCTCCCCCGGAGACAGGCATTACAATGAGCAGTTCTTC
TRBJ2-3 | TRBV2 | NA | NA | CASSDQGTDTQYF | TGTGCCAGCAGTGATCAGGGTACAGATACGCAGTATTTT
TRBJ2-7 | TRBV30 | NA | NA | CAWSVENRRKIYEQYF | TGTGCCTGGAGTGTGGAGAACAGGAGAAAAATATACGAGCAGTACTTC
TRBJ1-2 | TRBV5-1 | NA | NA | CASNQGSTADYGYTF | TGCGCCAGCAACCAGGGATCAACCGCAGACTATGGCTACACCTTC
TRBJ1-6 | TRBV4-3 | NA | NA | CASSQDLTVRSIHF | TGCGCCAGCAGCCAAGATCTCACGGTCCGATCAATCCACTTT
TRBJ1-3 | TRBV6-2/TRBV6-3 | NA | NA | CASSYSWEGMEVNTIYF | TGTGCCAGCAGTTACTCCTGGGAAGGTATGGAGGTCAACACCATATATTTT
TRBJ2-7 | TRBV5-6 | TRBD2 | NA | CASSPARGDSYEQYF | TGTGCCAGCAGCCCGGCACGGGGGGACTCCTACGAGCAGTACTTC
TRBJ2-3 | TRBV21-1 | NA | NA | CASSAASESTDTQYF | TGTGCCAGCAGCGCCGCTAGCGAAAGCACAGATACGCAGTATTTT
TRBJ2-3 | TRBV12-5 | NA | NA | CASGLGQVVTDTQYF | TGTGCTAGTGGTTTGGGGCAGGTAGTAACAGATACGCAGTATTTT
TRBJ2-7 | TRBV14 | TRBD2 | NA | CASSQDRDYPYEQYF | TGTGCCAGCAGCCAAGACCGGGACTACCCCTACGAGCAGTACTTC
TRBJ2-7 | TRBV11-2 | NA | NA | CASSSVQGSATKPYF | TGTGCCAGCAGCTCCGTACAGGGCTCCGCTACAAAGCCGTACTTC
TRBJ2-7 | TRBV7-9 | NA | NA | CASSLTGDSYEQYF | TGTGCCAGCAGCTTAACAGGTGACTCCTACGAGCAGTACTTC
TRBJ2-7 | TRBV3-1/TRBV3-2 | NA | NA | CASSQEGPRGYEQYF | TGTGCCAGCAGCCAAGAAGGGCCCAGGGGCTACGAGCAGTACTTC
TRBJ1-2 | TRBV7-8 | NA | once | CASSTPEGGNGYTF | TGTGCCAGCAGCACCCCTGAGGGGGGGAATGGCTACACCTTC
TRBJ2-2 | TRBV24-1 | NA | NA | CATSDPTGPQNTGELFF | TGTGCCACCAGTGACCCCACAGGTCCTCAGAACACCGGGGAGCTGTTTTTT
TRBJ2-7 | TRBV5-1 | NA | NA | CASSGSPGAYEQYF | TGCGCCAGCAGCGGTTCGCCGGGGGCCTACGAGCAGTACTTC
TRBJ2-5 | TRBV9 | TRBD2 | NA | CASSVDPGGWYQETQYF | TGTGCCAGCAGCGTAGACCCCGGGGGGTGGTACCAAGAGACCCAGTACTTC
TRBJ1-1 | TRBV5-5 | NA | NA | CASSLHSQNTEAFF | TGTGCCAGCAGCTTGCACAGTCAGAACACTGAAGCTTTCTTT
TRBJ2-7 | TRBV9 | NA | NA | CASSVDPAGGREQYF | TGTGCCAGCAGCGTAGATCCGGCTGGGGGCCGGGAGCAGTACTTC
TRBJ1-1 | TRBV6-5 | NA | NA | CASSYSAGNTEAFF | TGTGCCAGCAGTTACTCGGCGGGGAACACTGAAGCTTTCTTT
TRBJ2-7 | TRBV3-1/TRBV3-2 | NA | NA | CASSQGPGILYEQYF | TGTGCCAGCAGCCAAGGCCCAGGAATCTTGTACGAGCAGTACTTC
TRBJ2-7 | TRBV11-2 | TRBD1 | NA | CASSLRGIRDRRYEQYF | TGTGCCAGCAGCTTGAGGGGAATCCGGGACAGGAGATACGAGCAGTACTTC
TRBJ1-2 | TRBV19 | NA | NA | CASKLGSIGYTF | TGTGCCAGTAAGCTGGGGAGTATTGGCTACACCTTC
TRBJ2-3 | TRBV5-6 | NA | NA | CASSLVAGDTQYF | TGTGCCAGCAGCTTGGTGGCGGGGGATACGCAGTATTTT